This is a list of T cell receptor beta chains from one sample in a study of T cell responses to AZD1222 COVID-19 vaccine. Repertoires were generated with immunoSEQ multiplex PCR, while TCRdb's copy carries only in-frame clones and drops some. The sample records approximately 100,000 clones, over 85% being singletons. The source material was peripheral blood, sampled on day 0 of AZD1222 vaccination. Source of these receptors: an adult in good health. The conserved cysteine and the conserved F or W are not part of the CDR3 here.

CDR3aa	j_gene	v_gene
ASSRLPGDTQY	TRBJ2-3	TRBV7-2
ASSLEAGAIAF	TRBJ1-1	TRBV5-1
ASSPDVSGSPLH	TRBJ1-6	TRBV9
SVELVAGGSYEQY	TRBJ2-7	TRBV29-1
AWSSYTEAF	TRBJ1-1	TRBV30
AISDSPGETEAF	TRBJ1-1	TRBV10-3
ASRSLGTSYEQY	TRBJ2-7	TRBV28
ASGLSEGTEAF	TRBJ1-1	TRBV12-5
ASSLSGLVTETQY	TRBJ2-5	TRBV27
ATPWDRGPGNTIY	TRBJ1-3	TRBV24-1
ASSIFPAEGDNEQF	TRBJ2-1	TRBV19